The text below deals with one T cell receptor beta chain. Its specificity is unknown. This sample was included in a study of cytomegalovirus exposure and HLA in healthy donors. In the study overall: Tens of millions of unique TCRs, all from HLA-typed donors, were included in an early release of the data.

Germline V lookup: CDR1 SGHTA, CDR2 FQGNSA. The V and J ends lost 0 bases and 4 bases, in that order; junction bases with no gene match: 1. The CDR3 contains 15 residues. Overall study findings and caveats: The authors considered a cluster of highly shared sequence variants likely to be a sequencing artifact. Later on, a genetic analysis was performed. It linked a missense variant in DCLRE1C with V- and J-gene trimming of TCR beta. Available immune exposure information covered CMV serostatus only.

PCR amplification relied on 60 Vbeta primers (plus 13 Jbeta primers). Generated by immunoSEQ multiplex PCR, the TCRdb table keeps only in-frame clones and is missing some. The sample yields tens of thousands of clones, over 60% seen once. This sequence originates from a man aged 35 to 55 in good health and CMV-seropositive. The sample consisted of PBMCs. V and J are TRBV7-2 and TRBJ2-1; 9 bases align to TRBD2. The CDR3 protein is CASSLAAGGYNEQFF. The CDR3 coding sequence is TGTGCCAGCAGCTTAGCGGCGGGGGGGTACAATGAGCAGTTCTTC.